These 9 T cell receptor beta chains originate from one sample sequenced in a study of CD8 T cells in ankylosing spondylitis. Each CDR3 protein gets one entry after TCRdb re-called the 5' RACE reads with MiXCR. The sample lists approximately 140,000 distinct CDR3 sequences, about 42% occurring once. The sample consisted of synovial fluid, either unsorted or a sorted T cell fraction (not recorded which). These receptors were taken from a male donor with ankylosing spondylitis.

This clonotype appeared a few times. The chain combines TRBV6-4 with TRBJ2-3, with D possibly TRBD1 on 5 matching bases. There are 15 residues in the CDR3. V gave up 0 bases and J gave up 4 bases, with 11 bases separating them. Germline V gene lookup returns CDR1 MRHNA and CDR2 SNTAGT. For the CDR3, the DNA is TGTGCCAGCAGTGACTCGATAGGGGCCCCAGATACGCAGTATTTT. Its protein is CASSDSIGAPDTQYF.

The J gene is TRBJ1-5, the V gene TRBV20-1, with a possible D match to TRBD1 (6 bases). Germline CDR1 is DFQATT and CDR2 is SNEGSKA (reference sequence). The V and J ends lost 4 bases and 4 bases respectively, with 11 bases between them. CDR3 length: 13 residues. Written as DNA, the CDR3 is TGCAGTGCTAAGGGGAGGGGGAATCAGCCCCAGCATTTT. Amino acid sequence: CSAKGRGNQPQHF.

The table lists this clonotype with a few counts. This chain uses TRBV10-3 with TRBJ2-2; possible D gene TRBD2, 5 bases. V gave up 3 bases and J gave up 0 bases, with 11 bases separating them. Looked up from germline, CDR1 is ENHRY and CDR2 is SYGVKD. The CDR3 is 16 residues long. In DNA, the CDR3 is TGTGCCATCAGTGAAGGAGGCCTCCCGAACACCGGGGAGCTGTTTTTT. Translation gives CAISEGGLPNTGELFF.

The CDR3 DNA reads TGTGCCAGCAGCTTGGGACAGGGAATCCCATCTCCTGGAAACACCATATATTTT. Its protein is CASSLGQGIPSPGNTIYF. V usage is TRBV7-4 and J usage is TRBJ1-3; TRBD1 aligns across 9 bases. Germline V lookup: CDR1 SGHVT, CDR2 SQSDAQ. The V and J ends lost 3 bases and 2 bases, in that order; junction bases with no gene match: 11. This CDR3 region has 18 residues.

This clonotype was counted a few times. The rearrangement links TRBV4-3 to TRBJ2-4; D is uncertain. Germline V gene sequence: CDR1 LGHNA, CDR2 YSLEER. The ends were cut back, 0 bases at V and 0 bases at J, with 12 bases in the middle. The CDR3 totals 17 residues. For the CDR3, the DNA is TGCGCCAGCAGCCAAGATCTAGAGTCCCTAGCCAAAAACATTCAGTACTTC. Translated: CASSQDLESLAKNIQYF.

The rearrangement uses TRBV7-9 and TRBJ2-1; 7 bases are shared with TRBD2. V lost 5 bases, J lost 4 bases, and 8 bases stayed unmatched. The CDR3 is 15 amino acids. Looked up from germline, CDR1 is SEHNR and CDR2 is FQNEAQ (reference sequence). The CDR3 DNA reads as TGTGCCAGCAGCACCGGACTAGGAATTTACAATGAGCAGTTCTTC. Translated: CASSTGLGIYNEQFF.

In this sample, this clonotype turned up many times. The J gene is TRBJ1-5, the V gene TRBV5-1; D may be TRBD1 (5 bases). Trimming cost V 0 bases and J 5 bases, with 12 bases left between them. This CDR3 contains 15 residues. The germline gives CDR1 SGHRS, CDR2 YFSETQ. The CDR3: CASSLGPAGDQPQHF. In DNA, the CDR3 is TGCGCCAGCAGCTTGGGACCGGCGGGGGATCAGCCCCAGCATTTT.

The rearrangement links TRBV6-2 or TRBV6-3 to TRBJ2-5; D possibly corresponds to TRBD2 (6 bases). V gave up 4 bases and J gave up 5 bases, with 14 bases separating them. The CDR3 contains 14 residues. The germline gives CDR1 MNHEY, CDR2 SVGEGT. The DNA of the CDR3 is TGTGCCAGCAGTTCTGGAGCGGGTTATGAGACCCAGTACTTC. Translation: CASSSGAGYETQYF.

The rearrangement joins TRBV10-3 to TRBJ2-7, with 8 bases identical to TRBD2. The junction had 6 bases not matched to a gene; V was cut back by 2 bases and J by 0 bases. CDR3 length: 16 amino acids. Looked up from germline, CDR1 is ENHRY and CDR2 is SYGVKD. The CDR3 region is CAISELLSGTSYEQYF. CDR3 nucleotides: TGTGCCATCAGTGAGCTCCTTAGCGGGACCTCCTACGAGCAGTACTTC.